This T cell receptor beta chain is from a study of cytomegalovirus exposure and HLA in healthy donors. The study's findings and limits: Researchers catalogued some 160 TCR beta chains as cytomegalovirus-associated. Among the CMV-associated chains, a few were confirmed in vitro as specific for CMV antigens.

Data came from immunoSEQ multiplex PCR; TCRdb stores just in-frame clones and leaves some out. The table has around 300,000 clones, around 90% seen once. The V gene's germline CDR1 is SGHTA and CDR2 FQGNSA. The ends were cut back, 5 bases at V and 6 bases at J, with 8 bases in the middle. CDR3 length: 12 amino acids. To note about this clone: Its antigen is currently unknown. Other DNA sequences in this sample translate to the same CDR3.

The material sequenced was PBMCs. The V gene is TRBV7-2, the J gene TRBJ2-1, with D hard to call. The TCR comes from a woman aged 25 to 39 in good health and CMV-seropositive. In DNA, the CDR3 is TGTGCCAGCAGCCCGCCCTCCAATGAGCAGTTCTTC. Translating gives CASSPPSNEQFF.